This is a list of T cell receptor beta chains from one sample in a study of cytomegalovirus exposure and HLA in healthy donors. Data came from immunoSEQ multiplex PCR; TCRdb stores just in-frame clones and leaves some out. The sample lists 170,000 or so clones, around 80% occurring once. The sample comprised PBMCs. Receptors were obtained from a woman between 25 and 40 years old in good health and CMV-seropositive. CDR3s include the opening cysteine and the closing phenylalanine or tryptophan. Fields, in order: clone size, J gene, D gene, V gene, CDR3 protein, CDR3 DNA. The D gene is left open where the match is weak. Rows may omit the clone size; those that give it use once, few, many or a size class.

once	TRBJ2-1	TRBD2	TRBV5-1	CASSSGLVPDYNEQFF	TGCGCCAGCAGCTCCGGACTAGTCCCAGATTACAATGAGCAGTTCTTC
few	TRBJ2-1	TRBD2	TRBV10-1	CASSESISGAYNEQFF	TGCGCCAGCAGTGAGTCGATTAGCGGGGCCTACAATGAGCAGTTCTTC
-	TRBJ1-2	TRBD1	TRBV7-9	CASSIQGVANYGYTF	TGTGCCAGCAGCATCCAGGGGGTAGCTAACTATGGCTACACCTTC
-	TRBJ1-2	-	TRBV5-1	CASSNSAGDYGYTF	TGCGCCAGCAGCAATTCCGCCGGGGACTATGGCTACACCTTC
-	TRBJ2-5	-	TRBV5-1	CASSLGGGETQYF	TGCGCCAGCAGCTTGGGAGGCGGGGAAACCCAGTACTTC
-	TRBJ1-2	TRBD1	TRBV7-3	CASSPGDRGGYGYTF	TGTGCCAGCAGCCCGGGGGACAGGGGTGGTTATGGCTACACCTTC
-	TRBJ2-7	TRBD1	TRBV28	CASSFLGTARYYEQYF	TGTGCCAGCAGTTTCCTCGGGACAGCGAGGTACTACGAGCAGTACTTC
-	TRBJ2-2	TRBD1	TRBV30	CAWGAGGNTGELFF	TGTGCCTGGGGGGCAGGGGGGAACACCGGGGAGCTGTTTTTT
-	TRBJ2-1	-	TRBV6-5	CASSRTGNEQFF	TGTGCCAGCAGTCGGACGGGGAATGAGCAGTTCTTC
-	TRBJ1-3	TRBD1	TRBV7-3	CASSPSPQGAGNTIYF	TGTGCCAGCAGCCCCAGCCCTCAGGGGGCTGGAAACACCATATATTTT
-	TRBJ1-1	-	TRBV28	CASSPSRRVNTEAFF	TGTGCCAGCAGTCCGTCCCGGCGGGTGAACACTGAAGCTTTCTTT
-	TRBJ2-1	TRBD2	TRBV27	CASNGGREYNEQFF	TGTGCCAGCAACGGCGGGAGAGAGTACAATGAGCAGTTCTTC
-	TRBJ2-1	TRBD2	TRBV9	CASSVSGRVDEQFF	TGTGCCAGCAGCGTAAGCGGGAGGGTTGATGAGCAGTTCTTC
-	TRBJ2-5	TRBD2	TRBV11-3	CASTEGEGLAGPGETQYF	TGTGCCAGCACCGAAGGGGAGGGACTAGCGGGACCCGGGGAGACCCAGTACTTC
-	TRBJ1-1	-	TRBV30	CAWGAGLTEAFF	TGTGCCTGGGGGGCAGGGTTGACTGAAGCTTTCTTT
-	TRBJ2-7	-	TRBV6-5	CASSSGFREQYF	TGTGCCAGCAGCTCGGGGTTTAGGGAGCAGTACTTC
few	TRBJ2-2	TRBD2	TRBV11-3	CASSRISSGRGTGELFF	TGTGCCAGCAGCCGTATCTCTAGCGGGAGGGGCACCGGGGAGCTGTTTTTT
-	TRBJ2-2	TRBD2	TRBV9	CASSPDPGLAANTGELFF	TGTGCCAGCAGCCCAGACCCTGGACTAGCGGCAAACACCGGGGAGCTGTTTTTT
-	TRBJ2-5	-	TRBV7-9	CASSPAGETQYF	TGTGCCAGCAGCCCCGCGGGGGAGACCCAGTACTTC
-	TRBJ1-1	-	TRBV7-2	CASREVVNTEAFF	TGTGCCAGCCGAGAGGTAGTGAACACTGAAGCTTTCTTT
-	TRBJ2-1	TRBD2	TRBV7-9	CASSLLAGRDYNEQFF	TGTGCCAGCAGCTTACTAGCGGGAAGGGACTACAATGAGCAGTTCTTC
-	TRBJ2-4	TRBD1	TRBV4-1	CASSQDRQGAYAKNIQYF	TGCGCCAGCAGCCAAGATAGACAGGGGGCATACGCCAAAAACATTCAGTACTTC
-	TRBJ2-1	-	TRBV19	CASRNQVSSYNEQFF	TGTGCCAGTAGAAACCAGGTTAGCTCCTACAATGAGCAGTTCTTC
-	TRBJ2-7	-	TRBV6-7	CASSYQGKGDEQYF	TGTGCCAGCAGTTACCAGGGGAAGGGCGACGAGCAGTACTTC
-	TRBJ1-2	TRBD1	TRBV6-1	CASSEVARGYYGYTF	TGTGCCAGCAGTGAAGTGGCCAGGGGGTACTATGGCTACACCTTC
few	TRBJ1-5	TRBD1	TRBV7-2	CASSLPGQGSQPQHF	TGTGCCAGCAGCTTGCCGGGACAGGGGAGTCAGCCCCAGCATTTT
-	TRBJ2-7	TRBD2	TRBV28	CAIFSGRGRYEQYF	TGTGCCATCTTTAGCGGGAGAGGGAGGTACGAGCAGTACTTC
-	TRBJ2-7	-	TRBV11-2	CASSSSRGAEQYF	TGTGCCAGCAGCTCATCCCGGGGGGCCGAGCAGTACTTC
-	TRBJ2-3	TRBD1	TRBV5-1	CASSLAGATGGVYIDTQYF	TGCGCCAGCAGCTTGGCCGGGGCGACAGGGGGCGTTTACATAGATACGCAGTATTTT
-	TRBJ2-7	-	TRBV2	CASSGGRRLEQYF	TGTGCCAGCAGTGGGGGCCGAAGGCTCGAGCAGTACTTC
-	TRBJ2-3	TRBD1	TRBV7-2	CASSQDRGLSDTQYF	TGTGCCAGCAGCCAAGACAGGGGGCTCTCCGATACGCAGTATTTT
-	TRBJ2-5	TRBD1	TRBV5-5	CASSTRQGPTETQYF	TGTGCCAGCAGCACCCGACAGGGACCGACGGAGACCCAGTACTTC
-	TRBJ2-1	-	TRBV5-1	CASSLVLGQEQFF	TGCGCCAGCAGCTTGGTGTTGGGACAAGAGCAGTTCTTC
-	TRBJ1-1	-	TRBV18	CASSPVRDTDRNTEAFF	TGTGCCAGCTCACCAGTCCGGGACACAGATAGGAACACTGAAGCTTTCTTT
-	TRBJ1-1	-	TRBV2	CASRTGGAEAFF	TGTGCCAGCAGGACGGGAGGGGCTGAAGCTTTCTTT
-	TRBJ2-1	TRBD2	TRBV4-2	CASSQEMSGSSYNEQFF	TGTGCCAGCAGCCAAGAGATGAGCGGGAGCTCCTACAATGAGCAGTTCTTC
-	TRBJ1-1	-	TRBV19	CASSISGNTEAFF	TGTGCCAGTAGTATTTCGGGTAACACTGAAGCTTTCTTT